A single sample gave rise to the 9 T cell receptor beta chains below, sequenced in a study of cytotoxic CD8 clonotypes in ibrutinib-treated CLL. Method: immunoSEQ multiplex PCR; TCRdb's copy keeps in-frame clones and lacks some. The data contain 150,000 to 250,000 clones, approximately 72% of them singletons. Sequenced material: PBMCs, taken after 24 months of ibrutinib treatment. The receptors originated from a human donor with chronic lymphocytic leukemia.

This sequence joins TRBV7-2 and TRBJ2-3; D unclear. V gave up 0 bases and J gave up 1 base, with 8 bases separating them. The germline CDR1 and CDR2 sequences are SGHTA and FQGNSA. This CDR3 has 15 amino acids. The CDR3 reads CASSLAVYRTDTQYF. CDR3 nucleotide sequence: TGTGCCAGCAGCTTAGCGGTCTACCGCACAGATACGCAGTATTTT.

The DNA for the CDR3 is TGTGCCAGCAGATTCAGACGACAGGGAGGTTCTGGCTACACCTTC. Translating it yields CASRFRRQGGSGYTF. This chain connects TRBV27 to TRBJ1-2, with 7 nucleotides matching TRBD1. There are 15 residues in the CDR3. CDR1 and CDR2 (germline): MNHEY, SMNVEV (reference sequence). Trimming removed 6 bases from V and 7 bases from J; junction bases left unmatched: 14.

V usage is TRBV2 and J usage is TRBJ2-3; tentatively, D is TRBD2 (6 bases). The V end lost 6 bases, the J end lost 3 bases, and 13 bases lay between the germline ends. CDR1 is SNHLY and CDR2 is FYNNEI in the germline V gene. The CDR3 has 14 amino acids. The DNA for the CDR3 is TGTGCCAGCAGCGCCTATAGCGGTACAGATACGCAGTATTTT. It codes for CASSAYSGTDTQYF.

V usage is TRBV13 and J usage is TRBJ2-2; TRBD1 aligns across 12 bases. Germline trimming cut 3 bases from V and 3 bases from J; bases unmatched to any gene: 11. The CDR3 contains 19 residues. The germline V gene encodes CDR1 PRHDT and CDR2 FYEKMQ (reference sequence). The CDR3 region has the DNA TGTGCCAGCAGCTTGACCTTCGGGACAGGGGGCTCGGACACCGGGGAGCTGTTTTTT. Its translation: CASSLTFGTGGSDTGELFF.

This clone was observed a handful of times. The rearrangement uses TRBV7-2 and TRBJ2-7; a weak D match, TRBD1 (7 bases). Trimming left V 5 bases short and J 3 bases short, with 14 bases between. The CDR3 totals 14 residues. CDR1 and CDR2 (germline): SGHTA, FQGNSA. CDR3 sequence: CASSPRGVIYEQYF. CDR3 in DNA: TGTGCCAGCAGCCCCAGGGGGGTGATCTACGAGCAGTACTTC.

The rearrangement links TRBV7-8 to TRBJ2-5, with a possible D match to TRBD2 (7 bases). Germline V lookup: CDR1 SGHVS, CDR2 FQNEAQ. Trimming took off 2 bases at V and 7 bases at J, with 20 bases between the two ends. The CDR3 has 16 residues. In nucleotides, the CDR3 is TGTGCCAGCAGCTTATATCTCGGGACTAAGGGGGGGACCCAGTACTTC. Amino acid sequence: CASSLYLGTKGGTQYF.

V gene TRBV27 combines with J gene TRBJ2-1; 9 nucleotides align to TRBD2. The trim removed 5 bases at V and 1 base at J, leaving 9 bases unmatched. Looked up from germline, CDR1 is MNHEY and CDR2 is SMNVEV (reference sequence). The CDR3 totals 17 residues. CDR3 bases: TGTGCCAGCAGTCGAGCGGGAGGTTTGTTTTCCTACAATGAGCAGTTCTTC. It encodes CASSRAGGLFSYNEQFF.

This clone turned up a few times. The chain recombines TRBV5-6 with TRBJ1-2; maybe TRBD1 (6 bases). The CDR3 spans 14 residues. Germline assignment: CDR1 SGHDT and CDR2 YYEEEE. V was pared by 2 bases and J by 6 bases, with 14 bases between. The chain's CDR3 is CASSLQGVIHGYTF. CDR3 nucleotides: TGTGCCAGCAGCTTACAGGGCGTAATCCATGGCTACACCTTC.

The rearrangement uses TRBV6-1 and TRBJ2-7, with 8 bases lining up with TRBD1. The J segment lost 2 bases and the V segment lost 6 bases, leaving 9 bases of the junction unmatched. Germline V gives CDR1 MNHNS, CDR2 SASEGT. CDR3 length equals 15 residues. The CDR3 loop is CASRGTGLLPYEQYF. The DNA of the CDR3 is TGTGCCAGCAGGGGGACAGGCCTCCTCCCCTACGAGCAGTACTTC.